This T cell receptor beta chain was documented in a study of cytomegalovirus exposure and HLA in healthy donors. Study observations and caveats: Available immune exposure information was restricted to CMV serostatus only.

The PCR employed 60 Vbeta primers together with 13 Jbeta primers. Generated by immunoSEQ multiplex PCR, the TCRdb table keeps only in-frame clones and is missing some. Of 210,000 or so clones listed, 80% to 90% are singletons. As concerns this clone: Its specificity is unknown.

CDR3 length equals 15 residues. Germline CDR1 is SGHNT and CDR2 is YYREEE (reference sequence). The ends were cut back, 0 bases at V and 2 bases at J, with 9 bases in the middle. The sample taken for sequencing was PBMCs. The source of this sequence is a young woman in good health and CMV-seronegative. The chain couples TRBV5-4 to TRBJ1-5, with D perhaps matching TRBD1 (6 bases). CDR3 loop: CASSLGPGGNQPQHF. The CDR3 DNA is TGTGCCAGCAGCTTGGGTCCAGGGGGCAATCAGCCCCAGCATTTT.